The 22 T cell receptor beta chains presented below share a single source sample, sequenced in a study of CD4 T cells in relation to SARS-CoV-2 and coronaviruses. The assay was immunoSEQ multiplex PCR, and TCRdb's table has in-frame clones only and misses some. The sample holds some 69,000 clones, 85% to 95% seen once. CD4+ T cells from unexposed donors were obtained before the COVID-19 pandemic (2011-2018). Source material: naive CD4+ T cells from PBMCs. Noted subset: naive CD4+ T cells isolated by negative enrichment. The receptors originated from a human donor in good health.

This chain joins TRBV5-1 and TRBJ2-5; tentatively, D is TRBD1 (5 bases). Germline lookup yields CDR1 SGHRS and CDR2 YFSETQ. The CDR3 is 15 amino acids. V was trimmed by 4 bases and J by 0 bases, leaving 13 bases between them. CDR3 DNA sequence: TGCGCCAGCAGCATGACAGTGGGGTACCAAGAGACCCAGTACTTC. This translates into CASSMTVGYQETQYF. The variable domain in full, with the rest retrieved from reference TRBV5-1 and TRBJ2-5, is KAGVTQTPRYLIKTRGQQVTLSCSPISGHRSVSWYQQTPGQGLQFLFEYFSETQRNKGNFPGRFSGRQFSNSRSEMNVSTLELGDSALYLCASSMTVGYQETQYFGPGTRLLVL.

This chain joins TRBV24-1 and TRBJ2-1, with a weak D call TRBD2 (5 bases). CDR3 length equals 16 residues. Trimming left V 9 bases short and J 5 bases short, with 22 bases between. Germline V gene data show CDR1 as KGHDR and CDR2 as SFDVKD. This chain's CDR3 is CATLPGLYWRDNEQFF. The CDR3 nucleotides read TGTGCCACCCTCCCGGGCCTTTATTGGCGGGACAATGAGCAGTTCTTC.

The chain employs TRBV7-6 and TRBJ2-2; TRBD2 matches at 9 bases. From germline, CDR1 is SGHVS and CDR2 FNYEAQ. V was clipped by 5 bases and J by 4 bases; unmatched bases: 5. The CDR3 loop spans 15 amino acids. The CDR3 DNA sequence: TGTGCCAGCAGCCTTAGCGGGAGAGGCACCGGGGAGCTGTTTTTT. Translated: CASSLSGRGTGELFF.

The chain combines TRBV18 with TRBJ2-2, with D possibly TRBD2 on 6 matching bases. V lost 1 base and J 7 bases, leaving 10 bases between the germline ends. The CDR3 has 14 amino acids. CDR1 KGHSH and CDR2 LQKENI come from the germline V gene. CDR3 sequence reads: CASSPRRGIGELFF. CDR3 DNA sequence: TGTGCCAGCTCACCACGGCGGGGTATCGGGGAGCTGTTTTTT.

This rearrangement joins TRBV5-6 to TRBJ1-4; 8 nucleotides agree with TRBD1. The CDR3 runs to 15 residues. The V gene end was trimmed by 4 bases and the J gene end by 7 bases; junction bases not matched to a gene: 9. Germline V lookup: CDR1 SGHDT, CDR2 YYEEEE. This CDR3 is CASSLRTGGGEKLFF. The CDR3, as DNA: TGTGCCAGCAGCCTTCGAACAGGGGGAGGTGAAAAACTGTTTTTT.

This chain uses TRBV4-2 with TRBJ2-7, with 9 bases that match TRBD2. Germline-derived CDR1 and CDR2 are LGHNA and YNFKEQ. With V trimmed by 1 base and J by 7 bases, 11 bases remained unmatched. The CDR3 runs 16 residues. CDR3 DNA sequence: TGTGCCAGCAGCCAAGCTGGACTAGCGCAATTAAGGGAGCAGTACTTC. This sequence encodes CASSQAGLAQLREQYF.

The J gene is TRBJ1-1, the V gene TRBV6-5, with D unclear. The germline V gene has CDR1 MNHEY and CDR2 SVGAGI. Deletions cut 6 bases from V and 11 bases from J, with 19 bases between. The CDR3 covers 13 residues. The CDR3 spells CASSPGVSGVAFF. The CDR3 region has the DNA TGTGCCAGCAGCCCCGGCGTGTCTGGGGTGGCTTTCTTT.

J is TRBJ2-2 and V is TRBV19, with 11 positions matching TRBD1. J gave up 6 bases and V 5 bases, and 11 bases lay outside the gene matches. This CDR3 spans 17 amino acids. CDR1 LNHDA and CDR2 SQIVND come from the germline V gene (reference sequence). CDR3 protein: CASSSGQGAFSPGELFF. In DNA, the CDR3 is TGTGCCAGTAGTTCTGGACAGGGGGCATTTTCACCCGGGGAGCTGTTTTTT.

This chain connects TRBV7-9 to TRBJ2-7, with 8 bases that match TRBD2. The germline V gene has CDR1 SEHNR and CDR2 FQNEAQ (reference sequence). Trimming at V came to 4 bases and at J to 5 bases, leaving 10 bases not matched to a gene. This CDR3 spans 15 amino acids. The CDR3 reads CASSSFGTRRDEQYF. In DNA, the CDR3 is TGTGCCAGCAGCTCTTTCGGGACTAGGAGAGACGAGCAGTACTTC.

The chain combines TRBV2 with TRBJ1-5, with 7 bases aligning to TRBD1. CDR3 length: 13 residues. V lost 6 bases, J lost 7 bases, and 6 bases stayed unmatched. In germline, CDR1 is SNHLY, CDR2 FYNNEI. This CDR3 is CASRDRAGQPQHF. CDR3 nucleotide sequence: TGTGCCAGCAGAGACAGGGCGGGCCAGCCCCAGCATTTT.

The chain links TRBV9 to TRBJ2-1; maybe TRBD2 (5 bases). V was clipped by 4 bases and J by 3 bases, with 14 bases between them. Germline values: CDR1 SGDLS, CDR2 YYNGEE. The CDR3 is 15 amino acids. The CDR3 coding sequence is TGTGCCAGCAGCAACCGACCAGGACTCTACAATGAGCAGTTCTTC. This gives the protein CASSNRPGLYNEQFF.

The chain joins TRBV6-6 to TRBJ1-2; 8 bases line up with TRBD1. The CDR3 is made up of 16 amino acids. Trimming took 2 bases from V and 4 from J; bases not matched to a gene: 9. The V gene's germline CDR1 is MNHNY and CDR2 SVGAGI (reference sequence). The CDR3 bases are TGTGCCAGCAGTTACCCACGGGGACAGGTCCTCTATGGCTACACCTTC. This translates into CASSYPRGQVLYGYTF.

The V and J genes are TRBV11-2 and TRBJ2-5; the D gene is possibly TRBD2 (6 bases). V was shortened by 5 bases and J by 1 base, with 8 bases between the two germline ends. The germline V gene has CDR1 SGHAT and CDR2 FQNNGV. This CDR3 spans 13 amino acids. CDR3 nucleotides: TGTGCCAGCAGCGTGGGACTCCAAGAGACCCAGTACTTC. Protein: CASSVGLQETQYF.

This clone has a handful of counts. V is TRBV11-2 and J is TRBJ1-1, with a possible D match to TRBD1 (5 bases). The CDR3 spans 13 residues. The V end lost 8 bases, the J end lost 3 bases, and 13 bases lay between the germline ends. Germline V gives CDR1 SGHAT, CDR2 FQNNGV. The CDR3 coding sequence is TGTGCCAGCGGCAGGGTCCGGGACACTGAAGCTTTCTTT. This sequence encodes CASGRVRDTEAFF.

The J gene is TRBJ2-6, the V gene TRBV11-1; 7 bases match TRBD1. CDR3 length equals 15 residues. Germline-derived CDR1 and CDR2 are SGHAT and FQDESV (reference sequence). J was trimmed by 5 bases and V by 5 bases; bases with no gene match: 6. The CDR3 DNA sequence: TGTGCCAGCAGCCCCGGACAGGCAAGGGCCAACGTCCTGACTTTC. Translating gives CASSPGQARANVLTF.

The CDR3 sequence is CSAGTPPGEKLFF. The CDR3 nucleotides read TGCAGCGCCGGGACGCCGCCGGGGGAAAAACTGTTTTTT. This chain uses TRBV29-1 with TRBJ1-4; TRBD1 is a possible D gene (5 bases). Between the trimmed V and J ends, which lost 7 bases and 8 bases, there was a span of 17 bases. CDR3 length equals 13 residues. CDR1 SQVTM and CDR2 ANQGSEA come from the germline V gene.

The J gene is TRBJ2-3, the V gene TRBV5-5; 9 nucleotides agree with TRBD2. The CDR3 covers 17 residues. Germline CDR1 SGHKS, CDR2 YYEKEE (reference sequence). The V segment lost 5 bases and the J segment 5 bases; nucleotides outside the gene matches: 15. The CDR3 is CASRRGGGTSSGDTQYF. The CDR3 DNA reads TGTGCCAGCAGACGTGGCGGCGGGACTAGCTCTGGAGATACGCAGTATTTT.

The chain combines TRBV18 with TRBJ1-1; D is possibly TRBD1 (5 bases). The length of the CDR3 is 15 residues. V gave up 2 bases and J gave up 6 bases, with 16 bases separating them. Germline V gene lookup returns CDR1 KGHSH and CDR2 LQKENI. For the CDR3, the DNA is TGTGCCAGCTCACCAGGGGGTCTTTCGGTTTCTGAAGCTTTCTTT. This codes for CASSPGGLSVSEAFF.

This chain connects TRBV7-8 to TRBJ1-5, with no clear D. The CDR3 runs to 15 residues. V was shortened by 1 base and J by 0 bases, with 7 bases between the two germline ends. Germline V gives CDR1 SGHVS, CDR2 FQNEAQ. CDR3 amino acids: CASSLDEASNQPQHF. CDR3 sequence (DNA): TGTGCCAGCAGCTTAGACGAGGCTAGCAATCAGCCCCAGCATTTT. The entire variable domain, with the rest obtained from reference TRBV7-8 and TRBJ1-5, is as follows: GAGVSQSPRYKVAKRGQDVALRCDPISGHVSLFWYQQALGQGPEFLTYFQNEAQLDKSGLPSDRFFAERPEGSVSTLKIQRTQQEDSAVYLCASSLDEASNQPQHFGDGTRLSIL.

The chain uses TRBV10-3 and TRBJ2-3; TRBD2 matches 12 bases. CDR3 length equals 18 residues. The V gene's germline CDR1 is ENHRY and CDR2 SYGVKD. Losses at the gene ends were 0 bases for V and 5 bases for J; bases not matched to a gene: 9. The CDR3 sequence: CAISESGLAGGVRDTQYF. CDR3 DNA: TGTGCCATCAGTGAGTCGGGTCTAGCGGGAGGGGTGAGAGATACGCAGTATTTT.

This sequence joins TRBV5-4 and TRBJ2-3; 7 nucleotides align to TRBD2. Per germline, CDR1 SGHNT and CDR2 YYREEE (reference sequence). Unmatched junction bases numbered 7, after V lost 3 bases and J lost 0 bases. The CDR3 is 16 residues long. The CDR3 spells CASSSPSGPSTDTQYF. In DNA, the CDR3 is TGTGCCAGCAGCTCACCTAGCGGACCCAGCACAGATACGCAGTATTTT.

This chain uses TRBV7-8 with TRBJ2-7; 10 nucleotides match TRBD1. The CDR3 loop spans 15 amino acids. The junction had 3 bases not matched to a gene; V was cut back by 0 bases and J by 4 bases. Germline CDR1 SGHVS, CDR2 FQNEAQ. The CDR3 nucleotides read TGTGCCAGCAGCTTAGCTGACAGGGGGCATTACGAGCAGTACTTC. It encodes CASSLADRGHYEQYF.